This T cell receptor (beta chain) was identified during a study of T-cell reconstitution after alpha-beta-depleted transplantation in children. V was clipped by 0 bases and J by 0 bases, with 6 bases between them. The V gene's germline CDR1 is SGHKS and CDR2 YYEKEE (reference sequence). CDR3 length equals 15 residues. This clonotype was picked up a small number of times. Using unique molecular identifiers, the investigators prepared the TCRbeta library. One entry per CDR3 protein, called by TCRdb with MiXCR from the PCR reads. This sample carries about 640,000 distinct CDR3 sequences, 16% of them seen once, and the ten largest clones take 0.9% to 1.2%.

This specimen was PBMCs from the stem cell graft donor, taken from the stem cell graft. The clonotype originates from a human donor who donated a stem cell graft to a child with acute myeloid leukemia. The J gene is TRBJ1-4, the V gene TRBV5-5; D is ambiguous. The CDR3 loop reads CASSLGPPTNEKLFF. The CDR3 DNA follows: TGTGCCAGCAGCTTGGGACCGCCAACTAATGAAAAACTGTTTTTT.